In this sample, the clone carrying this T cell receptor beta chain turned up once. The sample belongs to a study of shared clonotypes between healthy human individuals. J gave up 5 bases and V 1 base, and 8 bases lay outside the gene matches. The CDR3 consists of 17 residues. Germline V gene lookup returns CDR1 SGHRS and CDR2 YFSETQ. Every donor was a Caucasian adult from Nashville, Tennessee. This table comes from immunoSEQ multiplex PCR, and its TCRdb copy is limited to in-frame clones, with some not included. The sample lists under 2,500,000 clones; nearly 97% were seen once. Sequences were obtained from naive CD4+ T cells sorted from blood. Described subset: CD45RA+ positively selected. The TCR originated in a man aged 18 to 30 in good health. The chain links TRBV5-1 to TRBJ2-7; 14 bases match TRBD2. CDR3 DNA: TGCGCCAGCAGCTTGCAGGGGACTAGCGGGAGCTTCCACGAGCAGTACTTC. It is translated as CASSLQGTSGSFHEQYF.